This TCR beta chain was recorded in a study of blood T cell repertoires in COVID-19. The wider study: The United States, Italy and Spain supplied acute and convalescent COVID-19 samples.

Clones were read by immunoSEQ multiplex PCR, and TCRdb kept only the in-frame ones, dropping some. Of about 170,000 clones listed, around four fifths are singletons. The CDR3 has 15 amino acids. Germline V gene lookup returns CDR1 LNHDA and CDR2 SQIVND (reference sequence). V was cut by 3 bases and J by 0 bases, with 9 bases left in between. Individuals drawn from around 25 US areas were roughly 18 to 95 years old. Sequencing used PBMCs or T cells enriched from blood (not recorded which). The TCR originated in a woman aged 45-59 years in a cohort exposed to, infected with or recovered from COVID-19 (not recorded which). V gene TRBV19 combines with J gene TRBJ1-5; maybe TRBD1 (6 bases). Here the CDR3 DNA reads TGTGCCAGTAGTATGCAACAGGGTAGCAATCAGCCCCAGCATTTT. This encodes CASSMQQGSNQPQHF.